The 9 T cell receptor beta chains below come from one sample, sequenced in a study of regulatory T cells in long-lasting Graves disease. TCRdb re-analysed the reads in MiXCR, keeping a single row per CDR3 protein. The sample consists of over 550 distinct CDR3 sequences, roughly 58% of them appearing once. After RNA was extracted from PBMCs, the TCR library was made from it. This material consisted of peripheral blood mononuclear cells (PBMCs), taken with antithyroid drug treatment, in newly diagnosed or persistent Graves disease (not recorded which). The source is a woman in her thirties or forties with Graves disease.

The CDR3 here is CASSQDISGSTGELFF. CDR3 coding DNA: TGTGCCAGCAGCCAAGATATTAGCGGAAGCACCGGGGAGCTGTTTTTT. The chain combines TRBV14 with TRBJ2-2; possible D gene TRBD2, 6 bases. This CDR3 spans 16 amino acids. CDR1 SGHDN and CDR2 FVKESK come from the germline V gene. Deletions cut 0 bases from V and 4 bases from J, with 12 bases between.

The chain employs TRBV10-3 and TRBJ2-7; the match to TRBD1 covers 10 bases. The CDR3 is 14 amino acids. The V gene's germline CDR1 is ENHRY and CDR2 SYGVKD. Trimming removed 7 bases from V and 5 bases from J; junction bases left unmatched: 8. The CDR3 region is CAIKGTGAVNEQYF. The CDR3 coding sequence is TGTGCCATCAAAGGGACAGGGGCAGTAAACGAGCAGTACTTC.

The chain has TRBV28 and TRBJ2-1, with 7 bases that match TRBD2. This CDR3 spans 15 amino acids. The germline V gene encodes CDR1 MDHEN and CDR2 SYDVKM. With V trimmed by 5 bases and J by 8 bases, 12 bases remained unmatched. The CDR3 protein is CASSPPQRDRDEQFF. The CDR3 DNA reads TGTGCCAGCAGTCCCCCCCAGCGGGACCGGGATGAGCAGTTCTTC.

This sequence joins TRBV11-1 and TRBJ2-1; no clear D. Germline assignment: CDR1 SGHAT and CDR2 FQDESV (reference sequence). This CDR3 contains 12 residues. The V end was cut by 1 base, the J end by 10 bases, with 8 bases between. In DNA form, the CDR3 reads TGTGCCAGCAGCTTAGAAACAGCGGAGCAGTTCTTC. Protein sequence: CASSLETAEQFF.

V gene TRBV6-2 or TRBV6-3 combines with J gene TRBJ2-7; weak D call: TRBD1 (6 bases). The ends were cut back, 7 bases at V and 5 bases at J, with 18 bases in the middle. Germline V gene lookup returns CDR1 MNHEY and CDR2 SVGEGT. The CDR3 has 14 amino acids. The CDR3 protein is CASISTGPTNEQYF. In DNA form, the CDR3 reads TGTGCCAGCATTTCGACAGGACCTACCAACGAGCAGTACTTC.

CDR3: CASSLGTRRYEQYF. Here the CDR3 DNA reads TGTGCCAGCAGTTTAGGGACTAGGCGCTACGAGCAGTACTTC. This chain connects TRBV28 to TRBJ2-7; 8 nucleotides align to TRBD2. The germline gives CDR1 MDHEN, CDR2 SYDVKM. The V and J ends lost 2 bases and 3 bases, in that order; junction bases with no gene match: 3. The CDR3 is made up of 14 amino acids.

This clonotype has a handful of counts. The chain links TRBV11-2 to TRBJ2-2; 7 nucleotides align to TRBD2. Germline assignment: CDR1 SGHAT and CDR2 FQNNGV. V lost 2 bases to trimming and J lost 3 bases; unmatched junction nucleotides: 3. This CDR3 contains 15 residues. CDR3 nucleotides: TGTGCCAGCAGCTTATGGGACTACGACACCGGGGAGCTGTTTTTT. Its translation is CASSLWDYDTGELFF. The complete variable domain, with remaining parts taken from reference TRBV11-2 and TRBJ2-2, reads EAGVAQSPRYKIIEKRQSVAFWCNPISGHATLYWYQQILGQGPKLLIQFQNNGVVDDSQLPKDRFSAERLKGVDSTLKIQPAKLEDSAVYLCASSLWDYDTGELFFGEGSRLTVL.

The table lists this clonotype with a few counts. The CDR3 DNA is TGTGCCAGCAGTTACGAGGACATATTCTACGAGCAGTACTTC. This codes for CASSYEDIFYEQYF. This chain links TRBV6-6 with TRBJ2-7, with D tentatively TRBD1 (5 bases). V was pared by 2 bases and J by 3 bases, with 11 bases between. Germline CDR1 and CDR2: MNHNY and SVGAGI (reference sequence). The CDR3 length is 14 residues.

The chain employs TRBV2 and TRBJ2-7, with D hard to call. The V and J ends lost 4 bases and 0 bases respectively, with 10 bases between them. The CDR3 length is 14 residues. The germline CDR1 and CDR2 sequences are SNHLY and FYNNEI. The DNA of the CDR3 is TGTGCCAGCAGTGTTGGGCTAAACTCCTACGAGCAGTACTTC. Residues: CASSVGLNSYEQYF.